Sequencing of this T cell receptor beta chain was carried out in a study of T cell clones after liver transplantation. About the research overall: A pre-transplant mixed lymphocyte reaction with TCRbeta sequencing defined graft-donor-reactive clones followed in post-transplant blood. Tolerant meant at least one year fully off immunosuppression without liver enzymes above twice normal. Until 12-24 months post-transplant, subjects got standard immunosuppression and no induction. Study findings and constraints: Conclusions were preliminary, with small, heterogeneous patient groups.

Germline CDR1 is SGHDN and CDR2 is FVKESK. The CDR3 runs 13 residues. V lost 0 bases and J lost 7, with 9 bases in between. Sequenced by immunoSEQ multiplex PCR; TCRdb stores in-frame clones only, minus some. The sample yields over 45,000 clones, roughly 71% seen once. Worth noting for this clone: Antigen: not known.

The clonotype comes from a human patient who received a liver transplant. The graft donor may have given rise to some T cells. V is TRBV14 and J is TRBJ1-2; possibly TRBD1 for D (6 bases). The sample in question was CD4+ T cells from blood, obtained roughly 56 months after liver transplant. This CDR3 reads CASSQEQGGGYTF. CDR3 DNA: TGTGCCAGCAGCCAAGAACAGGGTGGTGGCTACACCTTC.